The rows below give T cell receptor beta chains drawn from one sample of a study of response to subunit inactivated influenza vaccine. TCRdb redid the calling of the RT-PCR reads with MiXCR, one entry per CDR3 protein. The table shows under 500,000 distinct CDR3 sequences, with about a tenth occurring only once. The sequencing here drew on PBMCs from blood, taken 40 to 50 days after vaccination. The receptors were gathered from a man aged 50-59 years who received an inactivated influenza vaccine. CDR3s include the opening cysteine and the closing phenylalanine or tryptophan. The D gene is left open where the match is weak. Only some rows state a clone size, as once, few, many or a class for expanded clones.

abundance | j_gene | d_gene | v_gene | CDR3nt | CDR3aa
- | TRBJ2-1 | - | TRBV15 | TGTGCCACCAGCAGAGACTCGCTGAGGTACGAGCAGTTCTTC | CATSRDSLRYEQFF
- | TRBJ2-7 | TRBD1 | TRBV2 | TGTGCCAGCAGTGCGAACAGGGGGTCCGAGCAGTACTTC | CASSANRGSEQYF
few | TRBJ1-3 | - | TRBV7-9 | TGTGCCAGCAGCTTAGCGGTTGGGGGGCCTGCTGGAAACACCATATATTTT | CASSLAVGGPAGNTIYF
few | TRBJ2-3 | TRBD2 | TRBV6-2/TRBV6-3 | TGTGCCAGCAGTCACCCAAGTAGCGGGAGCGGCGGGAATACGCAGTATTTT | CASSHPSSGSGGNTQYF
many | TRBJ1-5 | - | TRBV12-3/TRBV12-4 | TGTGCCAGCTTGGGGGTTGATCAGCCCCAGCATTTT | CASLGVDQPQHF
few | TRBJ2-5 | TRBD2 | TRBV7-9 | TGTGCCAGCAGTTCTCTAGCGGGGATGGTCGGGACCCAGTACTTC | CASSSLAGMVGTQYF
- | TRBJ2-7 | - | TRBV6-5 | TGTGCCAGCAGTTCCCCTCTCTCCTACGAGCAGTACTTC | CASSSPLSYEQYF
many | TRBJ2-1 | TRBD2 | TRBV6-1 | TGTGCCAGCAGGGACACTAGCGGGAGGTTCAATGAGCAGTTCTTC | CASRDTSGRFNEQFF
few | TRBJ2-1 | - | TRBV6-2/TRBV6-3 | TGTGCCAGCAGTACGGTCTACAATGAGCAGTTCTTC | CASSTVYNEQFF
few | TRBJ1-2 | - | TRBV7-3 | TGTGGACCCGGGACGGATGCGCCCTATGGCTACACCTTC | CGPGTDAPYGYTF
- | TRBJ2-3 | - | TRBV7-9 | TGTGCCAGCAGCTCCTCGTCGAGGATGGTCACAGATACGCAGTATTTT | CASSSSSRMVTDTQYF
few | TRBJ2-5 | - | TRBV12-3/TRBV12-4 | TGTGCCAGCAGTGCGGACCGGGGCGCGGAGACCCAGTACTTC | CASSADRGAETQYF
few | TRBJ2-7 | - | TRBV4-2 | TGTGCCAGCAGCCACCCCGCAGGGGATTCCTACGAGCAGTACTTC | CASSHPAGDSYEQYF
few | TRBJ2-1 | TRBD2 | TRBV18 | TGTGCCAGCTCACCCCTAGCGGGGGGGACGGGTGCAGGTGAGCAGTTCTTC | CASSPLAGGTGAGEQFF
many | TRBJ1-2 | - | TRBV9 | TGTGCCAGCAGCGTAGGTGGACCTAGGAGCTATGGCTACACCTTC | CASSVGGPRSYGYTF
many | TRBJ1-2 | - | TRBV5-1 | TGCGCCAGCAGCCCCCGGGGGGCGAAACTAAGTAACTATGGCTACACCTTC | CASSPRGAKLSNYGYTF
- | TRBJ2-7 | - | TRBV28 | TGTGCCAGCAACAAAAATCGGCAGGTTAGCTCCTACGAGCAGTACTTC | CASNKNRQVSSYEQYF
once | TRBJ2-7 | - | TRBV7-9 | TGTGCCAGCAGCTTAGGGGGACCCCTTGGGTCCTACGAGCAGTACTTC | CASSLGGPLGSYEQYF
few | TRBJ2-6 | - | TRBV6-6 | TGTGCCAGCAGTTCCCTTGGGGCCAACGTCCTGACTTTC | CASSSLGANVLTF
many | TRBJ2-1 | - | TRBV21-1 | TGTGCCAGCGCAAAGCCCCAACGAGAGCGGATTTACTACAATGAGCAGTTCTTC | CASAKPQRERIYYNEQFF
- | TRBJ2-7 | - | TRBV7-9 | TGTGCCAGCAGCTTTAGGTATGCGGGAAAGTCGGTCTACGAGCAGTACTTC | CASSFRYAGKSVYEQYF
few | TRBJ1-1 | - | TRBV10-3 | TGTGCCATCAGTGGTAATTGGGACACTGAAGCTTTCTTT | CAISGNWDTEAFF
many | TRBJ2-7 | TRBD2 | TRBV11-2 | TGTGCCAGCAGCTTATGGACTAGCGGGAGAGGCGAGCAGTACTTC | CASSLWTSGRGEQYF
- | TRBJ2-2 | - | TRBV11-2 | TGTGCCAGCAGCCCCAGGACTACCGGGGAGCTGTTTTTT | CASSPRTTGELFF
few | TRBJ1-1 | TRBD1 | TRBV4-3 | TGCGCCAGCAGCCCCCCCGGACAGGGGCTAGCTGAAGCTTTCTTT | CASSPPGQGLAEAFF
few | TRBJ2-1 | - | TRBV24-1 | TGTGCCACCAGTGATACATCGGGTGATGAGCAGTTCTTC | CATSDTSGDEQFF
- | TRBJ1-1 | - | TRBV18 | TGTGCCAGCTCAGCTCAAAATCGGAACACTGAAGCTTTCTTT | CASSAQNRNTEAFF
once | TRBJ2-2 | TRBD2 | TRBV7-2 | TGTGCCAGCAAAAGAGGCCTAGCGGGAGGAGGAGACGGGGAGCTGTTTTTT | CASKRGLAGGGDGELFF
few | TRBJ2-3 | TRBD2 | TRBV20-1 | TGCAGTGGCGGGGGAATCACAGATACGCAGTATTTT | CSGGGITDTQYF
few | TRBJ2-3 | TRBD2 | TRBV11-2 | TGTGCCAGCAGCTTATTTCTAGCGGGAGGGCCAGATACGCAGTATTTT | CASSLFLAGGPDTQYF
few | TRBJ2-4 | - | TRBV11-1 | TGTGCCAGCAGCTTAGCGTTTGTAGGCAGAAAGGAACGGGACAACAAAAACATTCAGTACTTC | CASSLAFVGRKERDNKNIQYF
few | TRBJ2-7 | - | TRBV12-3/TRBV12-4 | TGTGCCAGCAGCACCGGCGGCTACGAGCAGTACTTC | CASSTGGYEQYF
few | TRBJ2-7 | - | TRBV11-1 | TGTGCCAGCAGCTTAGCCTGGGGAGGGCAGGGGGCAAGTTCCTACGAGCAGTACTTC | CASSLAWGGQGASSYEQYF
few | TRBJ1-3 | TRBD1 | TRBV2 | TGTGCCAGCAGTGAAATCCGGACAGGGGCAGGTGGAAACACCATATATTTT | CASSEIRTGAGGNTIYF
- | TRBJ1-3 | - | TRBV6-5 | TGTGCCAGCAGTTACCGGTTCTCTGGAAACACCATATATTTT | CASSYRFSGNTIYF
- | TRBJ2-3 | - | TRBV29-1 | TGCAGCGGGGTAGTCGAGATCCTCACAGATACGCAGTATTTT | CSGVVEILTDTQYF
- | TRBJ2-7 | - | TRBV27 | TGTGCCAGCAGTACTTCCACGGGGGAGCAGTACTTC | CASSTSTGEQYF
few | TRBJ1-2 | TRBD1 | TRBV12-3/TRBV12-4 | TGTGCCAGCAGTGGAGAGGGACAGCGAAACTATGGCTACACCTTC | CASSGEGQRNYGYTF
many | TRBJ2-1 | TRBD2 | TRBV29-1 | TGCAGCGTTGAGGGACTAGCGGGAGTAATTGACAATGAGCAGTTCTTC | CSVEGLAGVIDNEQFF
- | TRBJ1-1 | - | TRBV6-1 | TGTGCCAGCAGTGGACAGACGAAGAACACTGAAGCTTTCTTT | CASSGQTKNTEAFF
few | TRBJ2-7 | - | TRBV7-9 | TGTGCCAGCAGTTTCGACGGCGGCCTCATCTACGAGCAGTACTTC | CASSFDGGLIYEQYF
- | TRBJ2-2 | TRBD2 | TRBV7-8 | TGTGCCAGCAGCTTGTTGGGGACTAGCGGGAGTATCCCCGGGGAGCTGTTTTTT | CASSLLGTSGSIPGELFF
few | TRBJ1-2 | TRBD1 | TRBV7-9 | TGTGCCAGCAGCCACGACCTACCGGGACAGAATGGCTACACCTTC | CASSHDLPGQNGYTF
- | TRBJ2-1 | - | TRBV7-8 | TGTGCCAGCAGCTTAGTCTTGAGGGGGAGCTCCTACAATGAGCAGTTCTTC | CASSLVLRGSSYNEQFF
few | TRBJ2-3 | - | TRBV11-3 | TGTGCCAGCAGCTTAGATCCCCAGTGGGATACGCAGTATTTT | CASSLDPQWDTQYF
- | TRBJ1-2 | - | TRBV20-1 | TGCAGTGCTAGAGATTTTAAGGTTTCTGGTGGCTACACCTTC | CSARDFKVSGGYTF
few | TRBJ2-3 | - | TRBV20-1 | TGCAGTGCTAGAGATCTGAAGAGAACAGATACGCAGTATTTT | CSARDLKRTDTQYF
few | TRBJ1-1 | TRBD1 | TRBV5-5 | TGTGCCAGCAGCGGAAAGGGACAGGGGGCATTCGGGAACACTGAAGCTTTCTTT | CASSGKGQGAFGNTEAFF
few | TRBJ2-1 | - | TRBV7-9 | TGTGCCAGCAGCTTATTAAGGGAAGAGCAGTTCTTC | CASSLLREEQFF
- | TRBJ2-7 | - | TRBV18 | TGTGCCAGCTCACCCAAGGACGGGACGGGGCAGTACTTC | CASSPKDGTGQYF
few | TRBJ2-7 | - | TRBV6-6 | TGTGCCAGCAGGCATACAGAAACCTACGAGCAGTACTTC | CASRHTETYEQYF
once | TRBJ1-2 | - | TRBV20-1 | TGCAGTGCTAGAGACCTGGGACTTGACTATGGCTACACCTTC | CSARDLGLDYGYTF
few | TRBJ2-1 | - | TRBV20-1 | TGCAGTGCTCCCCCGGGTAGCGGAGTCTACAATGAGCAGTTCTTC | CSAPPGSGVYNEQFF
few | TRBJ2-3 | - | TRBV10-3 | TGTGCCATCAGTGATAGCCTCCGGGATACGCAGTATTTT | CAISDSLRDTQYF
few | TRBJ1-2 | - | TRBV7-9 | TGTGCCAGCAGCTACCCCGTGGACTATGGCTACACCTTC | CASSYPVDYGYTF